This is a list of T cell receptor beta chains from one sample in a study of T cell responses to AZD1222 COVID-19 vaccine. The method was immunoSEQ multiplex PCR; TCRdb's version includes in-frame clones alone and lacks a portion of them. Among roughly 140,000 clones listed, 75% to 95% were seen once. The sample here was peripheral blood, taken on day 0 of AZD1222 vaccination. Receptor source: an adult in good health. The CDR3 runs from the conserved cysteine through the conserved F or W. D genes are given only for firm matches. Size is stated for part of the rows, as once, few or many counts, or as a class when the clone is expanded.

size	V	J	D	CDR3	DNA
-	TRBV19	TRBJ1-1	TRBD1	CASIRTGQGAEAFF	TGTGCCAGTATCCGGACAGGGCAGGGGGCTGAAGCTTTCTTT
once	TRBV5-6	TRBJ2-7	-	CASSFQEGHEQYF	TGTGCCAGCAGCTTCCAAGAAGGTCACGAGCAGTACTTC
-	TRBV2	TRBJ2-1	TRBD1	CASGELGQGAFVYNEQFF	TGTGCCAGCGGGGAATTGGGACAGGGGGCGTTTGTTTACAATGAGCAGTTCTTC
-	TRBV10-3	TRBJ1-4	-	CAIGGRANEKLFF	TGTGCCATCGGGGGCAGGGCTAATGAAAAACTGTTTTTT
-	TRBV2	TRBJ2-3	-	CASSYRRDTSDTQYF	TGTGCCAGCAGTTACCGTCGGGACACCTCAGATACGCAGTATTTT
few	TRBV28	TRBJ1-6	-	CASSLQGRGVSPLHF	TGTGCCAGCAGTTTACAGGGCAGGGGCGTTTCACCCCTCCACTTT
-	TRBV7-9	TRBJ2-3	-	CASSSSRVTDTQYF	TGTGCCAGCAGCTCAAGCAGGGTCACAGATACGCAGTATTTT
-	TRBV7-3	TRBJ2-1	-	CASSPGPGQGGNEQFF	TGTGCCAGCAGCCCTGGGCCCGGCCAGGGGGGGAATGAGCAGTTCTTC
-	TRBV7-2	TRBJ2-1	TRBD2	CASSFSGSTSYNEQFF	TGTGCCAGCAGCTTTAGCGGGAGCACCTCCTACAATGAGCAGTTCTTC
-	TRBV13	TRBJ2-3	TRBD2	CASSPNPAGTDTQYF	TGTGCCAGCAGCCCCAATCCAGCGGGAACAGATACGCAGTATTTT
few	TRBV2	TRBJ2-7	-	CASNPSFFAYEQYF	TGTGCCAGCAACCCGAGTTTTTTTGCCTACGAGCAGTACTTC